The table lists the clone carrying this T cell receptor (beta chain) with a few counts. This entry belongs to a study of blood T cell repertoires in COVID-19. Under the authors' procedure: Using reference gene primer amplification, nucleated cell counts were estimated. Assay: immunoSEQ multiplex PCR; the TCRdb copy retains only in-frame clones and omits some. V and J calls plus clone size are reproduced from that table; the DNA served to infer D and trimming. The table lists 100,000 or so clones, approximately 89% of them singletons, with 15% to 20% in the top ten. This receptor was taken from a human donor in a cohort sampled during active COVID-19. Source material: peripheral blood.

The CDR3, as DNA: TGTGCCAGCAGTGATGTAGCGAGCAATCAGCCCCAGCATTTT. This translates into CASSDVASNQPQHF. The J gene is TRBJ1-5, the V gene TRBV2; D remains ambiguous. The CDR3 is made up of 14 amino acids. Trimming shortened V by 3 bases and J by 1 base, and 7 bases separated the two germline ends. Germline V gene sequence: CDR1 SNHLY, CDR2 FYNNEI.